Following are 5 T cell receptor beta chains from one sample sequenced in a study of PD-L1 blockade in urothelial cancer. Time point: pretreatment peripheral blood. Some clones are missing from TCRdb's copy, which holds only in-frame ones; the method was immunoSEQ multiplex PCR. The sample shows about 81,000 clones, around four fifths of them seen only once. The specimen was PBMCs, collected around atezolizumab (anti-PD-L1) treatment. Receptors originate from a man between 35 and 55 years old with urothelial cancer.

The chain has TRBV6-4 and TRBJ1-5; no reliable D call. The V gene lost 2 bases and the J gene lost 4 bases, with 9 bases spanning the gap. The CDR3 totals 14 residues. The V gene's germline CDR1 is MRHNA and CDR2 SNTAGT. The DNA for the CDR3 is TGTGCCAGCAGTGACGGCGGCGGAAATCAGCCCCAGCATTTT. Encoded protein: CASSDGGGNQPQHF.

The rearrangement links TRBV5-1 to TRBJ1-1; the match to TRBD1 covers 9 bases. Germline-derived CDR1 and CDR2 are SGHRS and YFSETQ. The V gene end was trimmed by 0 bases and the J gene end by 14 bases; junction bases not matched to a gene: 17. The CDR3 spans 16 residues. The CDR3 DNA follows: TGCGCCAGCAGCTTGGGTACTGCTACAGGGGGCTTCGGTTGGTTCTTT. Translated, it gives CASSLGTATGGFGWFF.

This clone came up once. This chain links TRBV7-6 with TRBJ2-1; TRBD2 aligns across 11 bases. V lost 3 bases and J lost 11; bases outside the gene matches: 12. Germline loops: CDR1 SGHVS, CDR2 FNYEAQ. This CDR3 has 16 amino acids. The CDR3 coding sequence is TGTGCCAGCAGCTTGACTAGCGGGACTAACCCTCATAAGCAGTTCTTC. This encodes CASSLTSGTNPHKQFF.

The CDR3 spells CASSLGLSRGAMRNEQYF. The CDR3 region has the DNA TGTGCCAGCAGCTTGGGACTAAGCCGCGGCGCTATGAGGAACGAGCAGTACTTC. This chain uses TRBV5-8 with TRBJ2-7, with D perhaps matching TRBD2 (5 bases). The CDR3 is made up of 18 amino acids. The ends were cut back, 0 bases at V and 5 bases at J, with 24 bases in the middle. CDR1 and CDR2 (germline): SGHTS, YDEGEE.

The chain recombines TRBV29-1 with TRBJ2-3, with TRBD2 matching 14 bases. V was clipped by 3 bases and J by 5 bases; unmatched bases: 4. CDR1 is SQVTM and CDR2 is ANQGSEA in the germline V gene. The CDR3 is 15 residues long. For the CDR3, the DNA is TGCAGCGTTGATGCCGGGACTAGCGGGAGAGATACGCAGTATTTT. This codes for CSVDAGTSGRDTQYF.